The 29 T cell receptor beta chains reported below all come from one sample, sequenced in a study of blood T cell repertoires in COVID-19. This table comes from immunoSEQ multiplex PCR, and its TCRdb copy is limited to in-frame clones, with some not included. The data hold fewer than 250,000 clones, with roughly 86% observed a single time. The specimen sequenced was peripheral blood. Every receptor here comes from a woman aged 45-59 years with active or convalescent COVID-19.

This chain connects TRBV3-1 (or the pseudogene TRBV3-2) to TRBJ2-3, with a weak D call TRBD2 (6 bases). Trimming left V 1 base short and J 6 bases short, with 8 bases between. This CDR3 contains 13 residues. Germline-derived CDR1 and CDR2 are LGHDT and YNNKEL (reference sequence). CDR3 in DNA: TGTGCCAGCAGCCAAGTGGAGGGCGATACGCAGTATTTT. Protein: CASSQVEGDTQYF.

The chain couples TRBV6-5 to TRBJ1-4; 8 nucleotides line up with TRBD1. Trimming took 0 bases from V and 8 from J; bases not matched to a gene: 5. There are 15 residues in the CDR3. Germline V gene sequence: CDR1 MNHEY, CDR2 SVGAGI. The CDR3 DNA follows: TGTGCCAGCAGTTACTCTGGACAGGGTAGCGAAAAACTGTTTTTT. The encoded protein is CASSYSGQGSEKLFF.

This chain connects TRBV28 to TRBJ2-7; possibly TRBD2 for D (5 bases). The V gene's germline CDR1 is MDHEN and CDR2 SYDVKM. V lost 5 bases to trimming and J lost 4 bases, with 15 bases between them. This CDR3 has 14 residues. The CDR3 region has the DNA TGTGCCAGCAGTCTCTTTCCGGGAACTTACGAGCAGTACTTC. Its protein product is CASSLFPGTYEQYF.

CDR3 amino acids: CASSLTVLSGNTIYF. Written as DNA, the CDR3 is TGTGCCAGCTCCCTGACAGTCCTCTCTGGAAACACCATATATTTT. The V and J genes are TRBV18 and TRBJ1-3; D possibly corresponds to TRBD1 (5 bases). This CDR3 comprises 15 residues. Germline assignment: CDR1 KGHSH and CDR2 LQKENI. V lost 6 bases and J lost 0, with 12 bases in between.

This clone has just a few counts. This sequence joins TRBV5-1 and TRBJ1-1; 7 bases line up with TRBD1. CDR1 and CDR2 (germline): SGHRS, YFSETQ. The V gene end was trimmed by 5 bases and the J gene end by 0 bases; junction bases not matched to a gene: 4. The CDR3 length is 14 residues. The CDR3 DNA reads TGCGCCAGCAGACCGGACAGGATGAACACTGAAGCTTTCTTT. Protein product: CASRPDRMNTEAFF.

The CDR3: CASSFRGNTEAFF. CDR3 nucleotide sequence: TGTGCCAGCAGTTTCAGGGGGAATACTGAAGCTTTCTTT. The chain has TRBV6-5 and TRBJ1-1, with 7 nucleotides matching TRBD1. V shed 4 bases, J shed 5 bases, and the junction held 4 bases outside the gene matches. The CDR3 has 13 amino acids. The germline V gene encodes CDR1 MNHEY and CDR2 SVGAGI.

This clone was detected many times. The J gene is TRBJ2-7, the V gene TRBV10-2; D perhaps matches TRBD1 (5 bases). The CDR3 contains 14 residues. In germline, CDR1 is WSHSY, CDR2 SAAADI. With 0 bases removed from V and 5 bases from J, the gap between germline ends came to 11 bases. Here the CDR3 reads CASSESREADEQYF. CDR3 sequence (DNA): TGCGCCAGCAGTGAGTCCAGGGAAGCTGACGAGCAGTACTTC.

CDR3 in DNA: TGTGCCAGCAGCTATTTCCGCCCGGGACAGGGGGCTGAAGCTTTCTTT. The encoded protein is CASSYFRPGQGAEAFF. This chain connects TRBV5-6 to TRBJ1-1; TRBD1 aligns across 11 bases. Trimming at V came to 3 bases and at J to 6 bases, leaving 10 bases not matched to a gene. CDR1 is SGHDT and CDR2 is YYEEEE in the germline V gene. This CDR3 is 16 amino acids long. The whole variable domain, filled in from reference TRBV5-6 and TRBJ1-1, reads DAGVTQSPTHLIKTRGQQVTLRCSPKSGHDTVSWYQQALGQGPQFIFQYYEEEERQRGNFPDRFSGHQFPNYSSELNVNALLLGDSALYLCASSYFRPGQGAEAFFGQGTRLTVV.

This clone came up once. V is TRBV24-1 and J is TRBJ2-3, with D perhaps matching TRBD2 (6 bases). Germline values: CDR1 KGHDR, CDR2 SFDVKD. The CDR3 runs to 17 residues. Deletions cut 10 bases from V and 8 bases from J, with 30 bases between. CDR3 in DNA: TGTGCCACGGAGGGCAGGGTAGGGTTGGGAGCAATTGGTACGCAGTATTTT. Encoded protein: CATEGRVGLGAIGTQYF.

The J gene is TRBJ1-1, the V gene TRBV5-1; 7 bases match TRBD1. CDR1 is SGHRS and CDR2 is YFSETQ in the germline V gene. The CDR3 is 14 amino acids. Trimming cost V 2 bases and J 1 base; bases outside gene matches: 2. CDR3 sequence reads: CASSFRQGNTEAFF. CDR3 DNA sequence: TGCGCCAGCAGCTTCCGACAGGGGAACACTGAAGCTTTCTTT.

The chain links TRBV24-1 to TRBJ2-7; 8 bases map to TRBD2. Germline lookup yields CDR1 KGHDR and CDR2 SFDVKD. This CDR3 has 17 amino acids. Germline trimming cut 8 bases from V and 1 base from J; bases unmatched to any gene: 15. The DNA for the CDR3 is TGTGCCACCAATCTCCATAAGGGTGGGACTAGGTCCTACGAGCAGTACTTC. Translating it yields CATNLHKGGTRSYEQYF.

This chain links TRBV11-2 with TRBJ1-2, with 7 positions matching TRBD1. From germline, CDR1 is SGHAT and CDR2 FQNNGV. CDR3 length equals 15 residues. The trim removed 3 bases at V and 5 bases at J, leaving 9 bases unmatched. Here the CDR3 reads CASSFQMGQLYGYTF. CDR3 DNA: TGTGCCAGCAGCTTTCAAATGGGACAGCTGTATGGCTACACCTTC.

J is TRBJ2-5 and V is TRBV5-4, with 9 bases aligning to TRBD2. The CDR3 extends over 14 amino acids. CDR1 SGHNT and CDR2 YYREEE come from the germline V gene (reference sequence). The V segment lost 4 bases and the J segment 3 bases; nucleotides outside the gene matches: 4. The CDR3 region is CASSILAGEETQYF. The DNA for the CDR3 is TGTGCCAGCAGCATACTAGCGGGTGAAGAGACCCAGTACTTC.

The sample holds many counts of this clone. The chain's CDR3 is CATSESGQGGTDTQYF. For the CDR3, the DNA is TGTGCCACCAGTGAATCAGGACAGGGAGGCACAGATACGCAGTATTTT. The chain carries TRBV24-1 and TRBJ2-3; 8 bases are a match to TRBD1. Germline assignment: CDR1 KGHDR and CDR2 SFDVKD. CDR3 length equals 16 residues. J lost 1 base, V lost 4 bases, and 6 bases had no gene match.

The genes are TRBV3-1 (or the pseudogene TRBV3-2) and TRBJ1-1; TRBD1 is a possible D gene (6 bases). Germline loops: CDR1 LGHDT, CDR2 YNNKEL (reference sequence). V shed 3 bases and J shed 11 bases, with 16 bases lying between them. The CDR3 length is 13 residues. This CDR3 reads CASSHSGTPEAFF. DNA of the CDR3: TGTGCCAGCAGCCACAGCGGGACACCCGAGGCTTTCTTT.

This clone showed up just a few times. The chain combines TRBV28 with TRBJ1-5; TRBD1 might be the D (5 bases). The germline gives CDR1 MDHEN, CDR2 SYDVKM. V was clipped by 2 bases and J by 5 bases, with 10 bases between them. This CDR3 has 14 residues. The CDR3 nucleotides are TGTGCCAGCAGTTTACCAGGGTCCGATCAGCCCCAGCATTTT. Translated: CASSLPGSDQPQHF.

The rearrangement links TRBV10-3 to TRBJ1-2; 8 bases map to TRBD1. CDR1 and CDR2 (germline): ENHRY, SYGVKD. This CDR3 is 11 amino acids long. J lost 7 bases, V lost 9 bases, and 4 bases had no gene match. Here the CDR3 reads CAISDRAGYTF. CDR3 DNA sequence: TGTGCCATATCGGACAGGGCTGGCTACACCTTC.

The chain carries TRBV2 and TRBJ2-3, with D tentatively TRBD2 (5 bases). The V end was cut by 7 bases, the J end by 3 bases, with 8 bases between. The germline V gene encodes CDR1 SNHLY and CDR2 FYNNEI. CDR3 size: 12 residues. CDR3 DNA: TGTGCCAGCAACGAGGGAACAGATACGCAGTATTTT. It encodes CASNEGTDTQYF.

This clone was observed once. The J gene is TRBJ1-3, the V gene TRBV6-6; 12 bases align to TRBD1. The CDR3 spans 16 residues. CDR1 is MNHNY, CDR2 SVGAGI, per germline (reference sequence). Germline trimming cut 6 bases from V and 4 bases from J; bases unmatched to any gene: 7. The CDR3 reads CASSGGTGGLGNTIYF. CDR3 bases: TGTGCCAGCAGCGGAGGGACAGGGGGCTTAGGAAACACCATATATTTT.

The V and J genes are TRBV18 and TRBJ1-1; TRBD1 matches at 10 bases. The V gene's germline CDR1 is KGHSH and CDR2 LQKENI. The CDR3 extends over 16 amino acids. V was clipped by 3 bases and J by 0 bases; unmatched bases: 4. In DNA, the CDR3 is TGTGCCAGCTCACCGGGACAGGGGCCCCTGAACACTGAAGCTTTCTTT. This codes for CASSPGQGPLNTEAFF.

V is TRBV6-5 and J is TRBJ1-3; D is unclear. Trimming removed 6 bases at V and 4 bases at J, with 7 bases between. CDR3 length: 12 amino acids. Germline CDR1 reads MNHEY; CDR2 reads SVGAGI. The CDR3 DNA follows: TGTGCCAGCAGCACTGTCGGAAACACCATATATTTT. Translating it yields CASSTVGNTIYF.

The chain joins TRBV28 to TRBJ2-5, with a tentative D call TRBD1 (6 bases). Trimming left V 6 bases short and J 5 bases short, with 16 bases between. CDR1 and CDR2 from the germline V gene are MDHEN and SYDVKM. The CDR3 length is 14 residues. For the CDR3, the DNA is TGTGCCAGCAGGTTCAGGGGAAATTGGGAGACCCAGTACTTC. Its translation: CASRFRGNWETQYF.

CDR3 in DNA: TGCGCCAGCAGCTTGGGTGCAGGGTCTGGGTCCCAGCATTTT. Protein product: CASSLGAGSGSQHF. The chain combines TRBV5-1 with TRBJ1-5; D perhaps matches TRBD1 (5 bases). Trimming pared 0 bases from V and 11 bases from J, leaving 15 bases between. The CDR3 is made up of 14 amino acids. The germline V gene has CDR1 SGHRS and CDR2 YFSETQ.

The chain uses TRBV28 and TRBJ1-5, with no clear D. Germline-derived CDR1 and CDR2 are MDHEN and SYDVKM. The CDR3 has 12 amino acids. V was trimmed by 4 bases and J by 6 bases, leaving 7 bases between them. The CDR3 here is CASSSSGQPQHF. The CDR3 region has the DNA TGTGCCAGCAGTTCCTCGGGTCAGCCCCAGCATTTT.

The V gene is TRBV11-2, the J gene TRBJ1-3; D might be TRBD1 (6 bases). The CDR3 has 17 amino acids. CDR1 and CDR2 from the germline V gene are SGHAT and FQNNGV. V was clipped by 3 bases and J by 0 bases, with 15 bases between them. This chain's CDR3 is CASSLIGQRFSGNTIYF. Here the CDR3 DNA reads TGTGCCAGCAGCTTGATCGGACAGCGATTCTCTGGAAACACCATATATTTT.

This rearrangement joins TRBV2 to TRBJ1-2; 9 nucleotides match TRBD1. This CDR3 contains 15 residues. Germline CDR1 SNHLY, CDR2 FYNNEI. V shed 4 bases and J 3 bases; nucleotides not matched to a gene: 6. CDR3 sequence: CASSARQGGDYGYTF. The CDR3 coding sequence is TGTGCCAGCAGTGCCCGACAGGGGGGAGACTATGGCTACACCTTC.

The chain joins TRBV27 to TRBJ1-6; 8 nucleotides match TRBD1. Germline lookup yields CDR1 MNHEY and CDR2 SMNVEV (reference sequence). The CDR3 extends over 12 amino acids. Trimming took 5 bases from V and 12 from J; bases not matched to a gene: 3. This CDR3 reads CASSGGTGPLHF. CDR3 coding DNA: TGTGCCAGCAGTGGGGGGACAGGACCCCTCCACTTT.

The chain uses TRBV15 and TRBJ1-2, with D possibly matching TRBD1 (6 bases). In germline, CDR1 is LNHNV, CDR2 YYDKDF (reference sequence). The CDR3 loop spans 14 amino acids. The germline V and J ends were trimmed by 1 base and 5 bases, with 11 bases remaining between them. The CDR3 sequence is CATSRVGQTYGYTF. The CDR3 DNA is TGTGCCACCAGCAGAGTGGGACAAACATATGGCTACACCTTC.

The CDR3 DNA reads as TGCGCCAGCGGTACGGGGAGGGCAACTAATGAAAAACTGTTTTTT. Its translation: CASGTGRATNEKLFF. The J gene is TRBJ1-4, the V gene TRBV5-1; D gene ambiguous. The CDR3 runs 15 residues. The ends were cut back, 7 bases at V and 0 bases at J, with 13 bases in the middle. Germline values: CDR1 SGHRS, CDR2 YFSETQ.